Each of the 12 T cell receptor beta chains below was sequenced from the same sample in a study of OX40 agonist ivuxolimab in advanced cancers. The method was the immunoSEQ multiplex PCR assay. TCRdb holds this immuneACCESS table with in-frame rearrangements only. Some clones are missing; in checked studies, unresolved V genes explain under half, and the rest has no known cause. The sample yields tens of thousands of clones; 70% to 90% were counted once. Around 12% of the sample lies in the top ten. This material consisted of CD4+ or CD8+ T cells sorted from blood, taken in a trial of the OX40 agonist ivuxolimab. The receptors derive from an adult with an advanced solid tumor such as melanoma, head and neck, liver or kidney cancer.

The gene calls are TRBV6-6 and TRBJ1-1, with TRBD1 as a possible D gene (5 bases). This CDR3 has 16 amino acids. Per germline, CDR1 MNHNY and CDR2 SVGAGI (reference sequence). V lost 2 bases and J lost 0, with 13 bases in between. The CDR3 spells CASSYPPGGVNTEAFF. The CDR3, as DNA: TGTGCCAGCAGTTACCCCCCGGGGGGGGTGAACACTGAAGCTTTCTTT.

The rearrangement uses TRBV2 and TRBJ1-6; D remains ambiguous. Trimming removed 6 bases from V and 6 bases from J, with 12 bases in between. The CDR3 totals 14 residues. Germline-derived CDR1 and CDR2 are SNHLY and FYNNEI. CDR3 DNA sequence: TGTGCCAGCAGCGTGCGTCAAGCTAATTCACCCCTCCACTTT. Its protein is CASSVRQANSPLHF.

V is TRBV28 and J is TRBJ1-1; no firm D call. In germline, CDR1 is MDHEN, CDR2 SYDVKM. Trimming took 5 bases from V and 6 from J, leaving 22 bases between them. The CDR3 length is 16 residues. The DNA for the CDR3 is TGTGCCAGCAGTCCACCTGGTGTTTTGGGTGTGTCTGAAGCTTTCTTT. Translating it yields CASSPPGVLGVSEAFF.

The rearrangement uses TRBV11-2 and TRBJ1-4; possibly TRBD1 for D (6 bases). Between the trimmed V and J ends, which lost 1 base and 4 bases, there was a span of 13 bases. The germline gives CDR1 SGHAT, CDR2 FQNNGV. The CDR3 loop spans 16 amino acids. In DNA, the CDR3 is TGTGCCAGCAGCTTAGGGCCCCGGGGGCTTAATGAAAAACTGTTTTTT. It encodes CASSLGPRGLNEKLFF. Filled out from reference TRBV11-2 and TRBJ1-4, the complete variable domain reads EAGVAQSPRYKIIEKRQSVAFWCNPISGHATLYWYQQILGQGPKLLIQFQNNGVVDDSQLPKDRFSAERLKGVDSTLKIQPAKLEDSAVYLCASSLGPRGLNEKLFFGSGTQLSVL.

The V gene is TRBV29-1, the J gene TRBJ2-3; D is uncertain. Trimming removed 8 bases from V and 11 bases from J, with 17 bases in between. Germline CDR1 SQVTM, CDR2 ANQGSEA. The CDR3 sequence is 11 residues long. CDR3 in DNA: TGCAGCCTTACGGCCCGTGGGATGCAGTATTTT. Amino acids: CSLTARGMQYF.

The chain carries TRBV29-1 and TRBJ2-2; TRBD1 is a possible D gene (6 bases). Germline values: CDR1 SQVTM, CDR2 ANQGSEA. Deletions cut 7 bases from V and 3 bases from J, with 12 bases between. The CDR3 is 13 amino acids. The CDR3 is CSALQGDTGELFF. DNA of the CDR3: TGCAGCGCATTACAGGGTGACACCGGGGAGCTGTTTTTT.

The chain recombines TRBV11-2 with TRBJ2-7; 8 bases line up with TRBD1. CDR3 length: 15 residues. V shed 0 bases, J shed 2 bases, and the junction held 3 bases outside the gene matches. From germline, CDR1 is SGHAT and CDR2 FQNNGV. The CDR3 DNA reads as TGTGCCAGCAGCTTAGAGGCCAGGGGGCCCTACGAGCAGTACTTC. As protein: CASSLEARGPYEQYF.

This chain joins TRBV19 and TRBJ1-2; D gene unclear. The CDR3 consists of 14 residues. Germline values: CDR1 LNHDA, CDR2 SQIVND (reference sequence). V gave up 5 bases and J gave up 4 bases, with 14 bases separating them. The CDR3 DNA is TGTGCCAGTAGTTCTTCGGAGGGCTTCTATGGCTACACCTTC. It encodes CASSSSEGFYGYTF.

The rearrangement joins TRBV9 to TRBJ2-3; tentative D call: TRBD2 (5 bases). Germline V gene lookup returns CDR1 SGDLS and CDR2 YYNGEE. This CDR3 spans 15 amino acids. V was pared by 0 bases and J by 5 bases, with 13 bases between. In nucleotides, the CDR3 is TGTGCCAGCAGCGTAGTGGATAGCGAGGGAGATACGCAGTATTTT. Its protein product is CASSVVDSEGDTQYF.

This chain connects TRBV27 to TRBJ2-1; D is possibly TRBD1 or TRBD2 (6 bases each). Per germline, CDR1 MNHEY and CDR2 SMNVEV (reference sequence). This CDR3 spans 15 amino acids. V shed 6 bases and J shed 8 bases, with 20 bases lying between them. The CDR3 region has the DNA TGTGCCAGCAGAAAGGGGGGAATGAATCTGGATGAGCAGTTCTTC. It translates to CASRKGGMNLDEQFF.

The chain has TRBV6-6 and TRBJ1-1; 8 nucleotides agree with TRBD1. This CDR3 spans 14 amino acids. V dropped 7 bases and J dropped 5; count of bases not matched to a gene: 9. Germline V gives CDR1 MNHNY, CDR2 SVGAGI (reference sequence). The CDR3 loop reads CASTWTGKKTEAFF. The CDR3 bases are TGTGCCAGCACCTGGACAGGGAAGAAGACTGAAGCTTTCTTT.

The chain couples TRBV4-2 to TRBJ2-1; TRBD1 is a possible D gene (5 bases). The CDR3 sequence is 16 residues long. Germline V gene lookup returns CDR1 LGHNA and CDR2 YNFKEQ. V was cut by 0 bases and J by 1 base, with 10 bases left in between. The CDR3 here is CASSQESGWSYNEQFF. For the CDR3, the DNA is TGTGCCAGCAGCCAAGAGTCAGGGTGGTCCTACAATGAGCAGTTCTTC.